This T cell receptor beta chain was observed in a study of blood T cell repertoires in COVID-19. Study-level background: Researchers got acute and convalescent COVID-19 samples from the United States, Italy and Spain. Sources were T cells, B-cell-depleted T cells, or PBMCs; the material itself was cDNA or gDNA.

This clone was recorded only once. Per the authors' pipeline: Estimation of nucleated cell counts relied on the amplification of reference gene primers. The data were produced by immunoSEQ multiplex PCR, yet TCRdb's version contains in-frame clones alone and is incomplete. Clone size and V and J calls were adopted from that table, with D and trimming inferred from the DNA. The sample includes more than 110,000 clones, 79% seen only once; the top ten take roughly 3.4%. The germline CDR1 and CDR2 sequences are MDHEN and SYDVKM. Trimming cost V 3 bases and J 8 bases, with 10 bases left between them. This CDR3 region has 13 residues.

Sequences were obtained from peripheral blood. The rearrangement links TRBV28 to TRBJ1-4; tentative D call: TRBD1 (6 bases). The TCR comes from a man aged 55-75 years with acute or convalescent COVID-19. DNA of the CDR3: TGTGCCAGCAGTTTGACAGGAATAGAAAAACTGTTTTTT. Translating it yields CASSLTGIEKLFF.